Sequencing of this T cell receptor beta chain was carried out in a study of blood T cell repertoires in COVID-19. Across the study: Material from acute and convalescent COVID-19 was sourced from the United States, Italy and Spain.

Trimming cost V 5 bases and J 9 bases, with 11 bases left between them. The CDR3 runs 12 residues. The germline gives CDR1 GTSNPN, CDR2 SVGIG (reference sequence). The protocol was immunoSEQ multiplex PCR, while the TCRdb copy is restricted to in-frame clones and leaves out a portion. The sample records about 180,000 clones, approximately 86% being singletons. This clonotype originated in a woman in her 30s with active or convalescent COVID-19. This chain links TRBV30 with TRBJ1-6; D is undetermined. Source material: peripheral blood. CDR3 in DNA: TGTGCCTGGGGCCAACGAGGTTCACCCCTCCACTTT. As protein: CAWGQRGSPLHF.